A selection of T cell receptor beta chains follows, all from one sample in a study of type 1 regulatory T cells. No antigens are known for them. TCRdb fed the reads into MiXCR, producing one record per CDR3 protein. The sample gives 65,000 to 80,000 distinct CDR3 sequences, less than 25% of which show up once; roughly 8.3% is in the top ten. Sample: cultured type 1 regulatory T (Tr1) cells, either the whole culture or a sorted fraction (not recorded which). Receptors originate from a human donor in good health. Each CDR3 is given with its conserved first and last residue.

>TRBV7-8|TRBJ2-1
CASSPTSAGPYNEQFF
>TRBV7-2|TRBJ1-2
CASSGTGGNGYTF
>TRBV6-1|TRBJ1-5
CASSLKGQTRDQPQHF
>TRBV19|TRBJ1-5
CASSVLGTGDQPQHF
>TRBV6-1|TRBJ2-7
CASTHLETGRYEQYF
>TRBV24-1|TRBJ2-1
CAAGDAGLYNEQFF
>TRBV11-2|TRBJ2-3
CASSLDQEGTLPDTQYF
>TRBV12-3/TRBV12-4|TRBJ2-3
CASRDGPTDTQYF
>TRBV6-1|TRBJ1-4
CASSILDRGQGEKRFF
>TRBV7-2|TRBJ1-6
CASSLVAGTDNSPLHF
>TRBV12-3/TRBV12-4|TRBJ2-1
CASSSGVAGRNEQFF
>TRBV7-3|TRBJ2-1
CASSLGGTSGLNEQFF
>TRBV7-2|TRBJ2-1
CASSSLGSGGRVTYNEQFF
>TRBV20-1|TRBJ1-5
CSARVVGTRNQPQHF
>TRBV5-1|TRBJ2-2
CASSFSPPGELFF
>TRBV7-3|TRBJ2-3
CASGSRNTDTQYF
>TRBV5-1|TRBJ1-2
CASRPSGYYGYTF
>TRBV7-2|TRBJ1-1
CASRTGTGDTEAFF
>TRBV7-2|TRBJ1-1
CASSSARDPEAFF
>TRBV27|TRBJ2-5
CASSFRRGEETQYF
>TRBV30|TRBJ1-2
CAWKHPNYGYTF
>TRBV18|TRBJ1-4
CASSPPANLRGEKLFF
>TRBV7-2|TRBJ2-2
CASTISGTGNTGELFF
>TRBV7-2|TRBJ1-3
CASSNLGLAGNTIYF
>TRBV12-3/TRBV12-4|TRBJ1-1
CASSLPGINTEAFF
>TRBV7-2|TRBJ1-1
CASSLEWTEAFF
>TRBV10-3|TRBJ2-1
CAISEYESGTSGGREQFF
>TRBV5-1|TRBJ2-1
CASSLVTGTSYNEQFF
>TRBV6-1|TRBJ1-2
CATGPSWGYTF
>TRBV20-1|TRBJ1-5
CSASGSNQPQHF
>TRBV5-4|TRBJ1-2
CASSLERDSRGYTF
>TRBV7-2|TRBJ1-4
CASSSDPAREKLFF
>TRBV7-2|TRBJ2-7
CASKSGGGTYEQYF
>TRBV25-1|TRBJ1-2
CASSPLDQGAWYGYTF
>TRBV30|TRBJ1-3
CAWSPFTGAGGNTIYF
>TRBV6-5|TRBJ2-7
CASSYSISRSEQYF
>TRBV5-1|TRBJ2-2
CASSLYSNTGELFF
>TRBV10-2|TRBJ2-3
CASSDAGSTDTQYF
>TRBV16|TRBJ2-1
CASSQSLSLGLFF
>TRBV10-3|TRBJ2-7
CAISAPAGTSYEQYF
>TRBV20-1|TRBJ2-1
CSATSNEQFF
>TRBV5-1|TRBJ2-1
CASTDRGSSDNEQFF
>TRBV5-1|TRBJ2-1
CASSLGVAGYNEQFF
>TRBV5-1|TRBJ1-4
CASSFPDEKLFF
>TRBV10-3|TRBJ1-5
CAIGSPGTQPQHF
>TRBV5-1|TRBJ2-7
CASSLADRYEQYF
>TRBV5-1|TRBJ2-5
CASSLNTRAQETQYF
>TRBV5-1|TRBJ2-2
CATQTPGQLDTGELFF
>TRBV20-1|TRBJ2-1
CSGASGNLNEQFF
>TRBV5-1|TRBJ2-1
CASYPGGGYSYNEQFF
>TRBV5-1|TRBJ1-5
CASSLSAGGNQPQHF
>TRBV3-1|TRBJ2-1
CASSSEPSREQFF
>TRBV29-1|TRBJ1-1
CSVVGPARGTEAFF